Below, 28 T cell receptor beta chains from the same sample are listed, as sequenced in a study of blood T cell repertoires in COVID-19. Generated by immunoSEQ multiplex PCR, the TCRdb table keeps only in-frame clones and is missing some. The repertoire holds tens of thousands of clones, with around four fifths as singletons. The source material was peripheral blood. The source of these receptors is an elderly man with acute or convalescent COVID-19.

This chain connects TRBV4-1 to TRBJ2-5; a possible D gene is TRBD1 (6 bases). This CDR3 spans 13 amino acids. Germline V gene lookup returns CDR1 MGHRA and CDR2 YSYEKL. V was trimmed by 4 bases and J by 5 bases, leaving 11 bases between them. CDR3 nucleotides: TGCGCCAGCAGCCCGAGACAGGAGGAGACCCAGTACTTC. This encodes CASSPRQEETQYF.

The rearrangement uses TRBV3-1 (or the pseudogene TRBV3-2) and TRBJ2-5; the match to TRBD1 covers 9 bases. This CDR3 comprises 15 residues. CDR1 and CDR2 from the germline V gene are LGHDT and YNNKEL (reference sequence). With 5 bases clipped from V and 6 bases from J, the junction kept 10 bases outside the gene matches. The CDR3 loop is CASSKTPGQGQTQYF. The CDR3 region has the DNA TGTGCCAGCAGCAAAACGCCGGGACAGGGTCAGACCCAGTACTTC.

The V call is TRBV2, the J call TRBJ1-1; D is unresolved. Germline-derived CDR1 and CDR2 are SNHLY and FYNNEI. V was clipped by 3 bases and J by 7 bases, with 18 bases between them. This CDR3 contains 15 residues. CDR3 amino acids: CASSDYSNSSLEAFF. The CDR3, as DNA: TGTGCCAGCAGTGATTATTCGAACAGCTCCCTTGAAGCTTTCTTT.

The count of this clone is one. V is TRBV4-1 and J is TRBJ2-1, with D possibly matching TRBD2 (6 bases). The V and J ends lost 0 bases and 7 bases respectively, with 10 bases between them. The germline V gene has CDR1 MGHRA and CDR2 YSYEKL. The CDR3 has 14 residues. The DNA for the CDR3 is TGCGCCAGCAGCCAAGATCTACGGGGGAATGAGCAGTTCTTC. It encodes CASSQDLRGNEQFF.

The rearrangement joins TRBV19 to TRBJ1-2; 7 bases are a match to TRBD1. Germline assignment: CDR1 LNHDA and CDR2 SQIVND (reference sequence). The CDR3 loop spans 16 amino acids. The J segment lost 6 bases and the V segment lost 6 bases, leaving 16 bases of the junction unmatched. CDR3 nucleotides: TGTGCCAGTAGCTCTCCCTACAGGGGCCTTAGTGATGGCTACACCTTC. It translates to CASSSPYRGLSDGYTF.

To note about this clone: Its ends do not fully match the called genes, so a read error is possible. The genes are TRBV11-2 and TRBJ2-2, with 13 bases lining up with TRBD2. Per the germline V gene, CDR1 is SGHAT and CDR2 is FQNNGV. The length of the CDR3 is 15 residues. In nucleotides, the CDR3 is TGTGCCAGCACCTTACTAGCGGGGGGGCGCGGGGAGCTGTTTTTT. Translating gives CASTLLAGGRGELFF.

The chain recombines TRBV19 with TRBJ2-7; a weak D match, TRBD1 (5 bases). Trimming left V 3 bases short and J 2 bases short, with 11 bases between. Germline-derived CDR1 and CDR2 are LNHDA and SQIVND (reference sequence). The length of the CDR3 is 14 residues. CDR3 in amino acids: CASSMQGGPYEQYF. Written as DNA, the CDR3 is TGTGCCAGTAGTATGCAGGGCGGCCCCTACGAGCAGTACTTC.

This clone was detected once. The DNA of the CDR3 is TGTGCCAGCTCACGACAGAACACTGAAGCTTTCTTT. It translates to CASSRQNTEAFF. The chain recombines TRBV18 with TRBJ1-1; D ambiguous. The CDR3 has 12 residues. Germline V gives CDR1 KGHSH, CDR2 LQKENI. With 4 bases removed from V and 1 base from J, the gap between germline ends came to 4 bases. The variable domain in full, with the rest retrieved from reference TRBV18 and TRBJ1-1, is NAGVMQNPRHLVRRRGQEARLRCSPMKGHSHVYWYRQLPEEGLKFMVYLQKENIIDESGMPKERFSAEFPKEGPSILRIQQVVRGDSAAYFCASSRQNTEAFFGQGTRLTVV.

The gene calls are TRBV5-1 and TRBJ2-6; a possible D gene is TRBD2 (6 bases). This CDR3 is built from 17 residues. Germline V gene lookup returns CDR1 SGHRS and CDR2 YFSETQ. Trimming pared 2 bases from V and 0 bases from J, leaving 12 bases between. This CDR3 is CASSLGTRTSGANVLTF. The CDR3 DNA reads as TGCGCCAGCAGCTTAGGGACTCGGACCTCTGGGGCCAACGTCCTGACTTTC.

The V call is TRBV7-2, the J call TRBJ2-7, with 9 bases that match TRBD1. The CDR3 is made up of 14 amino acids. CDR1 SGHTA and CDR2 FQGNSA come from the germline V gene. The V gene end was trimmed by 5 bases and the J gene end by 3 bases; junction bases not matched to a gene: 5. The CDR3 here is CASSAGTGIYEQYF. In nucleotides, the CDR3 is TGTGCCAGCAGCGCGGGGACAGGGATCTACGAGCAGTACTTC.

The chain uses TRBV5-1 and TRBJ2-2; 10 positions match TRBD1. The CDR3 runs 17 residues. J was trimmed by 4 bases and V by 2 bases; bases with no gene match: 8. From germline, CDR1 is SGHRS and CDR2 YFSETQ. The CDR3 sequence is CASSFTSTGGSTGELFF. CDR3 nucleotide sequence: TGCGCCAGCAGCTTTACTTCGACAGGGGGCTCCACCGGGGAGCTGTTTTTT.

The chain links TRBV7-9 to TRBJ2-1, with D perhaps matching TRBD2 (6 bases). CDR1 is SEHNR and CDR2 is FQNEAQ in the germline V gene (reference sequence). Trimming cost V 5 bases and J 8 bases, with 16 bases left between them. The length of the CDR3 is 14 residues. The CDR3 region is CASSPVRRADEQFF. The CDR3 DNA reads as TGTGCCAGCAGCCCAGTCAGGAGGGCGGATGAGCAGTTCTTC.

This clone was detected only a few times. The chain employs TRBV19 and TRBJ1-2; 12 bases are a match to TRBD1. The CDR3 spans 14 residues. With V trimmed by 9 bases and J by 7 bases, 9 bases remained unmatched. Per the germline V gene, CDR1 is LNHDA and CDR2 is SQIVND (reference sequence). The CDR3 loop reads CASTRDRGQGGYTF. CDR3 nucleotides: TGTGCCAGCACTCGGGACAGGGGGCAAGGTGGCTACACCTTC. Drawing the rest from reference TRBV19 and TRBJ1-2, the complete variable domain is DGGITQSPKYLFRKEGQNVTLSCEQNLNHDAMYWYRQDPGQGLRLIYYSQIVNDFQKGDIAEGYSVSREKKESFPLTVTSAQKNPTAFYLCASTRDRGQGGYTFGSGTRLTVV.

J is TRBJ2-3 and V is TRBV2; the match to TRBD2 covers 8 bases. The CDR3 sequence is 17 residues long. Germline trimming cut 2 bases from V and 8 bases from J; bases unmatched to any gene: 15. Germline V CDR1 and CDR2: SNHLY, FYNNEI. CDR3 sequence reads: CASSESRGGTTQGTQYF. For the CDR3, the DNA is TGTGCCAGCAGTGAAAGTCGGGGGGGCACGACTCAGGGTACGCAGTATTTT.

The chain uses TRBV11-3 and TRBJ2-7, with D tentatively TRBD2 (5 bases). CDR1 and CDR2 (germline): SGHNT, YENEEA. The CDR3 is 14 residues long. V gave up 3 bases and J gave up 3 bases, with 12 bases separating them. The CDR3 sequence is CASSFPGNIYEQYF. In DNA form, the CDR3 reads TGTGCCAGCAGCTTTCCCGGGAATATCTACGAGCAGTACTTC.

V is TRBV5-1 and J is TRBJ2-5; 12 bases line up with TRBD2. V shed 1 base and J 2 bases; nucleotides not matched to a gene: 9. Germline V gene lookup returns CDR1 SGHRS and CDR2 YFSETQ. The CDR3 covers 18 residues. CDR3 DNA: TGCGCCAGCAGCTTGATGGTCCGGCTAGCGGGGGGGCAAGAGACCCAGTACTTC. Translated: CASSLMVRLAGGQETQYF.

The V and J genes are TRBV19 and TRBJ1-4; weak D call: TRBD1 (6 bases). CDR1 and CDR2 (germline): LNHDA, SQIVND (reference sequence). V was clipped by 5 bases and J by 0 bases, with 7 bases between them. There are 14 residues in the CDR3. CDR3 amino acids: CASSYRATNEKLFF. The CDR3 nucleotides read TGTGCCAGTAGTTACAGGGCAACTAATGAAAAACTGTTTTTT.

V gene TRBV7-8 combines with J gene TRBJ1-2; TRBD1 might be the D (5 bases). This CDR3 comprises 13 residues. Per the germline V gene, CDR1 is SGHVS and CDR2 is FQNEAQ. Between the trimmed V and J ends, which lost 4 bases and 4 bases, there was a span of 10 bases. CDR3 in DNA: TGTGCCAGCAGCTCCCGGGGGAGCTATGGCTACACCTTC. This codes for CASSSRGSYGYTF.

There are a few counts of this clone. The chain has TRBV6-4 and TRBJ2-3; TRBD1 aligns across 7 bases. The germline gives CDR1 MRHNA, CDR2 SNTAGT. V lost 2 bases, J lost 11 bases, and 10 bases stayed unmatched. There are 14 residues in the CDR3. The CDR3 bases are TGTGCCAGCAGTGACCGCCCGGGACAGCAAGGGCAGTATTTT. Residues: CASSDRPGQQGQYF.

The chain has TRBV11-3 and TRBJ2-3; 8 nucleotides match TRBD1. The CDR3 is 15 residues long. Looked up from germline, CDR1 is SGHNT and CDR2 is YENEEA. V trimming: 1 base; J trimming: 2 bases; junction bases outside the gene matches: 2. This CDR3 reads CASSLGQGATDTQYF. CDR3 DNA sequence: TGTGCCAGCAGCTTAGGGCAGGGGGCCACAGATACGCAGTATTTT.

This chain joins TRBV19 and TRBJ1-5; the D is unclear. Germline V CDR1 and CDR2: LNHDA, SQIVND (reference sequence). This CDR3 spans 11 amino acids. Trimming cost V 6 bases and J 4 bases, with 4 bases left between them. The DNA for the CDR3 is TGTGCCAGTAGCGTTAATCAGCCCCAGCATTTT. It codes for CASSVNQPQHF.

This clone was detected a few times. The CDR3, as DNA: TGTGCCAGCGGTCAAACAGATTCACCCCTCCACTTT. Encoded protein: CASGQTDSPLHF. This sequence joins TRBV6-5 and TRBJ1-6; D call uncertain. The V gene's germline CDR1 is MNHEY and CDR2 SVGAGI. The CDR3 covers 12 residues. The V end lost 8 bases, the J end lost 8 bases, and 10 bases lay between the germline ends.

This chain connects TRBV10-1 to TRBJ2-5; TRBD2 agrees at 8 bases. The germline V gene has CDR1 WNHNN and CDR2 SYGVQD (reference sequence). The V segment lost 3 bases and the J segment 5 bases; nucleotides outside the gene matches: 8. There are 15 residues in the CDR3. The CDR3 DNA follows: TGCGCCAGCAGTGACCGGCGGGGGGTCGGGGAGACCCAGTACTTC. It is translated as CASSDRRGVGETQYF.

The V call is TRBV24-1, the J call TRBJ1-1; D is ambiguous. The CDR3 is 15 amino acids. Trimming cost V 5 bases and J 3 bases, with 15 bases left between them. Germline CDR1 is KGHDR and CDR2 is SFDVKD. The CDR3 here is CATSGSLSMDTEAFF. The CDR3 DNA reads TGTGCCACCAGTGGTTCGCTATCGATGGACACTGAAGCTTTCTTT.

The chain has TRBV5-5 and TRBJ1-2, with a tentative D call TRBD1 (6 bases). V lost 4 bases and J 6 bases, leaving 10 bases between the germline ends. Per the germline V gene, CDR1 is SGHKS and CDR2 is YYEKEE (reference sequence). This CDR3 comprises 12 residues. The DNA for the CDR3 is TGTGCCAGCAGCGAGAACAGGGATGGCTACACCTTC. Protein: CASSENRDGYTF.

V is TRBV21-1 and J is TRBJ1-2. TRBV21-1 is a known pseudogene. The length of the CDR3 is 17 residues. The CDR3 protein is CASSKKVVPGVLYGYTF. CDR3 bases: TGTGCCAGCAGCAAAAAGGTCGTTCCCGGGGTCCTTTATGGCTACACCTTC.

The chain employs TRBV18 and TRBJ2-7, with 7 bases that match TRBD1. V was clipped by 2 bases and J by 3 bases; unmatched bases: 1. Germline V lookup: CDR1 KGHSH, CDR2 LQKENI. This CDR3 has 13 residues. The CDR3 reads CASSPGTDYEQYF. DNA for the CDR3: TGTGCCAGCTCACCAGGGACAGACTACGAGCAGTACTTC.

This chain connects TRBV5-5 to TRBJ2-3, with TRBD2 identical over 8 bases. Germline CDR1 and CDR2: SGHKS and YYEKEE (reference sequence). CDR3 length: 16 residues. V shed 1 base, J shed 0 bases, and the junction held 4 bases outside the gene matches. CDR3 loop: CASSLRLATSTDTQYF. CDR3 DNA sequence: TGTGCCAGCAGCTTGCGACTAGCGACTAGCACAGATACGCAGTATTTT.